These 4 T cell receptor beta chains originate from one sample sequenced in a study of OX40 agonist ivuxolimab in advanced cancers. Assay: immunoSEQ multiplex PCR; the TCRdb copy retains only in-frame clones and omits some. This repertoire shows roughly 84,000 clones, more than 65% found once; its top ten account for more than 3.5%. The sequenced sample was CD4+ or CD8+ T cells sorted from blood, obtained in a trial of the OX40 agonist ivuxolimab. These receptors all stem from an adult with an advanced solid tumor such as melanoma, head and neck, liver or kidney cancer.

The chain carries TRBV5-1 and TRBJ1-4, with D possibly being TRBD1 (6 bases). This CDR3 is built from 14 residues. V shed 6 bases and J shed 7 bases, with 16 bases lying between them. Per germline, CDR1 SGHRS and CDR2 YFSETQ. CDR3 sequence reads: CASTRQDLGEKLFF. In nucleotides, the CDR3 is TGCGCCAGCACGCGACAGGACCTTGGTGAAAAACTGTTTTTT.

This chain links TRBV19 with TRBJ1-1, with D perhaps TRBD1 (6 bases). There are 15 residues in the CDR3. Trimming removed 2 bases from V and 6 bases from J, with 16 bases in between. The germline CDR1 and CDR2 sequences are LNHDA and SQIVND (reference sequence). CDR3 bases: TGTGCCAGTAGTATAAGGGGGGGATCGGGTCCTGAAGCTTTCTTT. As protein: CASSIRGGSGPEAFF.

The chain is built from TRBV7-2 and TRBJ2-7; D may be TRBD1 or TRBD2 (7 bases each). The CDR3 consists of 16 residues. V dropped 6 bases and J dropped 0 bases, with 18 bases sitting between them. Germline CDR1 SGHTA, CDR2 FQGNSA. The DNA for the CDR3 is TGTGCCAGCAGACCAGGGGGGGGTCGAAGCTCCTACGAGCAGTACTTC. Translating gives CASRPGGGRSSYEQYF.

CDR3 sequence: CSVPKDTGELFF. In DNA form, the CDR3 reads TGCAGCGTTCCGAAGGACACCGGGGAGCTGTTTTTT. The V and J genes are TRBV29-1 and TRBJ2-2, with no clear D. In germline, CDR1 is SQVTM, CDR2 ANQGSEA. There are 12 residues in the CDR3. Trimming removed 5 bases from V and 3 bases from J, with 7 bases in between.